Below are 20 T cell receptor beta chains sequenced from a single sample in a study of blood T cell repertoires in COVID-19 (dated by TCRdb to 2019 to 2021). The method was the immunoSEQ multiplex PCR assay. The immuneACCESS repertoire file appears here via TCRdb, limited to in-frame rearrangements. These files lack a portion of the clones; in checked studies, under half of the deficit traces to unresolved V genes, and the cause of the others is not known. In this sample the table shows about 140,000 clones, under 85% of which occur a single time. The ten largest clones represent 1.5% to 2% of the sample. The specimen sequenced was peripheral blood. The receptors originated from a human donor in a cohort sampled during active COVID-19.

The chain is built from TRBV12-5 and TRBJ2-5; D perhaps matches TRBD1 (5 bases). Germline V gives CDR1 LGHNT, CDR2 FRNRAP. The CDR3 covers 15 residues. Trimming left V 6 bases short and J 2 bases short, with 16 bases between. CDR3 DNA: TGTGCTAGTGGCCCAGGGTGGGGCCTACAAGAGACCCAGTACTTC. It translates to CASGPGWGLQETQYF. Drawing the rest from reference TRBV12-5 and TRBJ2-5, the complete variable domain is DARVTQTPRHKVTEMGQEVTMRCQPILGHNTVFWYRQTMMQGLELLAYFRNRAPLDDSGMPKDRFSAEMPDATLATLKIQPSEPRDSAVYFCASGPGWGLQETQYFGPGTRLLVL.

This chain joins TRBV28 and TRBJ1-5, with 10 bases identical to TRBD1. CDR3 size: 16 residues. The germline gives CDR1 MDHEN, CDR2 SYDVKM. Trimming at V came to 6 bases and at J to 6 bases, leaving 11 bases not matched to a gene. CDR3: CASRPTGTGVGQPQHF. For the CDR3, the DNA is TGTGCCAGCAGACCAACCGGGACAGGGGTCGGTCAGCCCCAGCATTTT.

The CDR3 protein is CASRDLGGGSSGSYNEQFF. In DNA form, the CDR3 reads TGTGCCAGCAGGGACTTGGGTGGCGGGAGTTCAGGGTCCTACAATGAGCAGTTCTTC. The rearrangement links TRBV27 to TRBJ2-1, with 7 nucleotides matching TRBD2. The V gene end was trimmed by 6 bases and the J gene end by 1 base; junction bases not matched to a gene: 18. The CDR3 runs to 19 residues. The germline V gene has CDR1 MNHEY and CDR2 SMNVEV (reference sequence).

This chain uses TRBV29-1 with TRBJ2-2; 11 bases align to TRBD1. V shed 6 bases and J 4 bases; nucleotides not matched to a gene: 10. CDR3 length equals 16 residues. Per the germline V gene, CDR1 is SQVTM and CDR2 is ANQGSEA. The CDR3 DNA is TGCAGCGTATCCGGGACAGGGGGGTTAGTCACCGGGGAGCTGTTTTTT. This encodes CSVSGTGGLVTGELFF.

The CDR3 DNA follows: TGTGCCAGCTCACCAGGCAGGGATAATTCACCCCTCCACTTT. It yields the protein CASSPGRDNSPLHF. The rearrangement links TRBV18 to TRBJ1-6; possibly TRBD1 for D (5 bases). This CDR3 contains 14 residues. Germline V gene lookup returns CDR1 KGHSH and CDR2 LQKENI. V was shortened by 2 bases and J by 5 bases, with 7 bases between the two germline ends.

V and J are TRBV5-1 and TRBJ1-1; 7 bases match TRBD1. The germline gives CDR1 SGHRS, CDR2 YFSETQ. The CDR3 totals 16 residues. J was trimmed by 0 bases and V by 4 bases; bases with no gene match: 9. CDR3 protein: CASSPPTGNMNTEAFF. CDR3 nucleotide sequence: TGCGCCAGCAGCCCACCGACAGGGAACATGAACACTGAAGCTTTCTTT.

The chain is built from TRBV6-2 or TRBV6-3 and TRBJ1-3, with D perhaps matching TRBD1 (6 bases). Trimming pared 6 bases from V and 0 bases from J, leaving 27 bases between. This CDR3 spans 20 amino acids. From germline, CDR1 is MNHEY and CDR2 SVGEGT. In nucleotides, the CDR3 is TGTGCCAGCAGCCCTGGACTCGGGACACCCGGCGAATTCTCTGGAAACACCATATATTTT. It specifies CASSPGLGTPGEFSGNTIYF.

The CDR3 DNA reads TGTGCCAGCAGCTTAGTGGGCTCACCCCTCCACTTT. Translating it yields CASSLVGSPLHF. The chain uses TRBV7-9 and TRBJ1-6; D is unresolved. Trimming removed 1 base from V and 10 bases from J, with 5 bases in between. CDR3 length: 12 residues. Germline assignment: CDR1 SEHNR and CDR2 FQNEAQ (reference sequence).

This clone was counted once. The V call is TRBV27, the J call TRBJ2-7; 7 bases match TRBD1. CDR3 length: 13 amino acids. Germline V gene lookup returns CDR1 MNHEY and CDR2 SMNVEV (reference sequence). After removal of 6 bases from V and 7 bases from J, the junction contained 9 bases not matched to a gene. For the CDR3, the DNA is TGTGCCAGCAGCCCCTACAGGGGTCGGGAGCAGTACTTC. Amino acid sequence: CASSPYRGREQYF.

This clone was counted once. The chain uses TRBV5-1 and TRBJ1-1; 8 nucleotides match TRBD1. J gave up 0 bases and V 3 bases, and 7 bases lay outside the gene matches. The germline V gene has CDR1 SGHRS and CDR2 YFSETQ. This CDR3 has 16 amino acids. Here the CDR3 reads CASSSGTGAMNTEAFF. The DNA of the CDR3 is TGCGCCAGCAGCTCCGGGACAGGAGCGATGAACACTGAAGCTTTCTTT.

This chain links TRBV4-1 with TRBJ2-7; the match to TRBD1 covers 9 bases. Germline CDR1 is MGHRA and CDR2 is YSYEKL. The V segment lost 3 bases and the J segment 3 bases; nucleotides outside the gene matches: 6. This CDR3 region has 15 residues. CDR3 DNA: TGCGCCAGCAGCCATCCCGGGACAGGGCTCTACGAGCAGTACTTC. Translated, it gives CASSHPGTGLYEQYF.

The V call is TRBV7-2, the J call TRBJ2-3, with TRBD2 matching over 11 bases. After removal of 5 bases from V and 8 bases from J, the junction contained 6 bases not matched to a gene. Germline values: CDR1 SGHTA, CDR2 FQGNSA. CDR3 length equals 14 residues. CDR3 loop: CASSLDLAGGTQYF. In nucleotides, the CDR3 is TGTGCCAGCAGCCTTGACCTAGCGGGAGGTACGCAGTATTTT.

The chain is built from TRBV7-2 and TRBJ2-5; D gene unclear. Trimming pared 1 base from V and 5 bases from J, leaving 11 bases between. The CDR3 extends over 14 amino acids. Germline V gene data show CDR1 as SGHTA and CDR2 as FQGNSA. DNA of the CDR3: TGTGCCAGCAGCTTAGTCCCCGAGAAGGAGACCCAGTACTTC. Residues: CASSLVPEKETQYF.

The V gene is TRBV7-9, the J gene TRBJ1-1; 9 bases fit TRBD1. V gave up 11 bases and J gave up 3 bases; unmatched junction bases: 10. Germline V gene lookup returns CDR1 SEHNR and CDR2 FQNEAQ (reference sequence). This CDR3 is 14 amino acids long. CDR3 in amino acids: CACHRGPVDTEAFF. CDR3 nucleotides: TGTGCCTGCCACAGGGGGCCTGTGGACACTGAAGCTTTCTTT. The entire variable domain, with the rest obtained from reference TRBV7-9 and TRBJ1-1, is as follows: DTGVSQNPRHKITKRGQNVTFRCDPISEHNRLYWYRQTLGQGPEFLTYFQNEAQLEKSRLLSDRFSAERPKGSFSTLEIQRTEQGDSAMYLCACHRGPVDTEAFFGQGTRLTVV.

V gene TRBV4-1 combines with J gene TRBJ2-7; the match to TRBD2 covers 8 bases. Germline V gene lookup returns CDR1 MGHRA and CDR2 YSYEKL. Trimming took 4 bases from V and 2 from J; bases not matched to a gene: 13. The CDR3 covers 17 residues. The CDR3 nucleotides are TGCGCCAGCAGCCTCGGGACTAGTGTGACTTGGGCCTACGAGCAGTACTTC. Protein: CASSLGTSVTWAYEQYF.

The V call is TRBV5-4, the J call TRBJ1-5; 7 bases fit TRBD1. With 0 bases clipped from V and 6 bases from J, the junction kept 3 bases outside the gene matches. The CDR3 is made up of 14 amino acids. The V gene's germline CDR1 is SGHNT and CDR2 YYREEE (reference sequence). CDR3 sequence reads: CASSLAGGGQPQHF. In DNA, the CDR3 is TGTGCCAGCAGCTTGGCAGGGGGTGGTCAGCCCCAGCATTTT.

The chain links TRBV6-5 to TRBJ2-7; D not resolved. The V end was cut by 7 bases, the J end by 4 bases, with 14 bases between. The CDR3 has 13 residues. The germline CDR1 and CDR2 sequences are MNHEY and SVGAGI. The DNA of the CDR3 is TGTGCCAGCACTCCGAGACACAAATACGAGCAGTACTTC. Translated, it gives CASTPRHKYEQYF.

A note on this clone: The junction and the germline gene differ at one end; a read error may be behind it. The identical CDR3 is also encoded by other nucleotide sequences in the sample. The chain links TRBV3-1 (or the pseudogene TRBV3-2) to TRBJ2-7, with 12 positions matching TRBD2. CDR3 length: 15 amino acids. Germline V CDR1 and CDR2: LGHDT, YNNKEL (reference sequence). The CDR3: CASSQELAGGWEQYF. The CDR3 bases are TGTGCCAGTAGCCAAGAACTAGCGGGAGGCTGGGAGCAGTACTTC.

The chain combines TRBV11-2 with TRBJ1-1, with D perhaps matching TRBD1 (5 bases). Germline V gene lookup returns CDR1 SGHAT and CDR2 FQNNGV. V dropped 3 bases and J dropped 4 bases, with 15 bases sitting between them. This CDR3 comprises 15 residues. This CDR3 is CASSLSGIISTEAFF. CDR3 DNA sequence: TGTGCCAGCAGCTTGTCAGGGATTATCAGCACTGAAGCTTTCTTT. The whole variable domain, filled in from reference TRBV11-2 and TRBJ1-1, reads EAGVAQSPRYKIIEKRQSVAFWCNPISGHATLYWYQQILGQGPKLLIQFQNNGVVDDSQLPKDRFSAERLKGVDSTLKIQPAKLEDSAVYLCASSLSGIISTEAFFGQGTRLTVV.

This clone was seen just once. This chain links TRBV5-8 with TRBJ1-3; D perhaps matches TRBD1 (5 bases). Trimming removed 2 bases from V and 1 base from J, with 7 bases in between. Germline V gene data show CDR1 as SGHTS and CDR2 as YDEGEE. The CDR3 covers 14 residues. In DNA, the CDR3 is TGTGCCAGCAGCTTCAGGGTATCTGGAAACACCATATATTTT. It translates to CASSFRVSGNTIYF.